This T cell receptor beta chain appears in the sequencing data of a study of shared clonotypes between healthy human individuals (dated by TCRdb to between 2020 and 2021). With respect to the entire study: A few men and two women, aged 18 to 49 years, made up the cohort. For each donor, CD4 naive and CD4 memory were each run on three plates, CD8 naive on two plates, and CD8 memory on one plate. To increase sequencing depth and limit assay-specific biases, TCR repertoire library preparation and sequencing were carried out by different laboratories using diverse techniques. Leukapheresis yielded between about 0.9 and 9.5 billion PBMCs per donor. To estimate repertoire size and how much clonotypes are shared between individuals, the study performed deep sequencing of blood TCR repertoires from roughly five healthy adults.

Points on this clone: Its recognized antigen is unknown. No clone much larger than this one lies a single base away; base qualities are absent.

CD8 naive samples were obtained by positive selection for CCR7 among CD45RO-negative cells, yielding a CD45RA+CCR7+ population from which TemRA cells were excluded. The donors were healthy, HIV-negative adults with no recently reported acute infections or vaccinations. Every donor was a Caucasian adult living in Nashville, Tennessee, USA. After blood collection by leukapheresis, PBMCs were isolated using Ficoll-Histopaque density gradient centrifugation and then cryopreserved in the vapor phase of liquid nitrogen. Purity and quantity of every magnetically sorted T cell population were checked by analytical flow cytometry. Each sorted fraction had its genomic DNA isolated and then quantified by UV absorbance on a Nanodrop 2000c. The research as a whole found: The genetic and exposure-history diversity represented was limited by the small number of donors. Compared with non-shared clonotypes, clonotypes shared by all four sorted-subset donors had higher generation probabilities. Across a handful of donors, 4.5% to 6.5% of naive CD4, approximately 3.6% of naive CD8, about 2.3% of memory CD4, and approximately 0.4% of memory CD8 clonotypes were shared. Larger estimated clonotype richness was generally found for naive subsets than for memory subsets. Sampling was restricted to blood, and TCR repertoires in tissue are likely to differ from TCR repertoires in blood. Based on pairwise subsampling, the degree of clonotype sharing among donors was expected to be affected by sequencing depth. Even with the large sequencing depth, rarefaction of the sorted-subset datasets indicated that sequencing was incomplete.

Using the deep immunoSEQ assay, multiplex PCR amplified TCR CDR3 regions from genomic DNA. Extracted genomic DNA from each cell subset was spread evenly across all wells of several immunoSEQ 96-well plates, with each plate serving as a replicate. For sorted subsets, about 200 ng genomic DNA, equal to approximately 30,000 T cell genomes, was loaded into each replicate PCR. Purified libraries were measured with a Qubit 3.0 fluorometer, size-checked on a Bioanalyzer 2100, and measured again with the KAPA Library Quantification kit. Every immunoSEQ 96-well plate was sequenced on a dedicated single-read 150-cycle Illumina NextSeq 550 flow cell. Per the source publication's procedure: Because the immunoSEQ output included only junctional sequences and no quality scores, the filtering could not be the same as the filtering used for full-length reads. Sequences were annotated with PyIR, a Python wrapper for IgBLAST v1.9, using IMGT germline references to assign V/J genes and CDR3. Reads were removed for weak V/J assignments (E-value above 1e-6), missing CDR3, stop codons, out-of-frame junctions, or ambiguous translated residues. V3J clonotypes were defined by identical inferred V gene, J gene, and CDR3 amino acid sequence. Percentage overlap between repertoires was calculated by dividing the number of shared unique clonotypes by the size of the smaller repertoire. Three approaches were used to assess repertoire richness: RTK rarefaction, the Chao1 estimator, and Recon v2.1 estimates of unobserved clonotypes. OLGA was used to compute generation probabilities for all TCRbeta clonotypes that the gDNA method yielded from a handful of donors. The clones in this table, taken by TCRdb from immuneACCESS, are in-frame only. Not every clone is retained; where verified, under half of the shortfall comes from an unresolved V gene, and the cause of the rest is unknown. The V and J calls and clone size were taken over from that table, and D and trimming were inferred from the DNA. The sample yields around 2.1 million clones; roughly 91% were counted once. The ten most abundant clones make up around 1.7% of the sample.

Based on the germline V gene (reference sequence), the CDR1 and CDR2 sequences are GTSNPN and SVGIG. From cysteine to phenylalanine, the CDR3 is 16 amino acids long. The sequence is cut down to CDR3 DNA, 48 bases in frame from base 1. A distance of 15 bases separates the germline ends of V and J, which lose 3 bases and 0 bases respectively. The sequence was obtained from a man aged 18-30 years in good health. Some clones in this sample may be carry-over from other donors' samples. The rearrangement joined TRBV30 to TRBJ2-4; the best D guess is TRBD1, with 6 bases matching. Specimen: naive CD8+ T cells from PBMCs. This sample's cell subset or site label indicates: CD45RA+CCR7+. The sequenced DNA is TGTGCCTGGAGAGTCCTGGACAGCCAAGCCAAAAACATTCAGTACTTC. This gives the protein CAWRVLDSQAKNIQYF.